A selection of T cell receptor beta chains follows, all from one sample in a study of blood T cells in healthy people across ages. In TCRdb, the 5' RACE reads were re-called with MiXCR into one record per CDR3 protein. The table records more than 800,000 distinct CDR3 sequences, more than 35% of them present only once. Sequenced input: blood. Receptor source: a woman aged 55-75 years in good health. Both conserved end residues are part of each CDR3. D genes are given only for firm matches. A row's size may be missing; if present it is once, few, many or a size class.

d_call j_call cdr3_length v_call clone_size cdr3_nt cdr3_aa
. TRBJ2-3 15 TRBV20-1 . TGCAGTGCTCAGCAGGGGGGACCGGGCACAGATACGCGGTATTTT CSAQQGGPGTDTRYF
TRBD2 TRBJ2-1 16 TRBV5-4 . TGTGCCAGCAGCCTGGATGGCGGGAGAGTCTACAATGAGCAGTTCTTC CASSLDGGRVYNEQFF
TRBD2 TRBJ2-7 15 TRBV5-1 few TGCGCCAGCAGCGTGAGCGGGAGTGCCCCCTACGAGCAGTACTTC CASSVSGSAPYEQYF
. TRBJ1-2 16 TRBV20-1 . TGCAGTGCTAGAACAGTGACAGCGCTAACAAACTATGGCTACACCTTC CSARTVTALTNYGYTF
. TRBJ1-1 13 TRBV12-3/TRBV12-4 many TGTGCCAGCAGTTTAGGGGAGAACACTGAAGCTTTCTTT CASSLGENTEAFF
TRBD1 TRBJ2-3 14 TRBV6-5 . TGTGCCAGCAGCTGGACAGGTTTGGGAGATACGCAGTATTTT CASSWTGLGDTQYF
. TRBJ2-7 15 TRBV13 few TGTGCCAGCAGCTTCGCGGGAAGCCGGGTAGACGAGCAGTACTTC CASSFAGSRVDEQYF
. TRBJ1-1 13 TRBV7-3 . TGTGCCAGCAGCTTAAGGGGGTCGGCGGAAGCTTTCTTT CASSLRGSAEAFF
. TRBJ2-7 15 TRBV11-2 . TGTGCCAGCAGCTTCTTAAGGCAGGGGACCCACGAGCAGTACTTC CASSFLRQGTHEQYF
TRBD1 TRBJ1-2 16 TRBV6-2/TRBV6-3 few TGTGCCAGCAGTTCCGTACCAGGGACAGCTAACTATGGCTACACCTTC CASSSVPGTANYGYTF
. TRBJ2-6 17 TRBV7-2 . TGTGCCAGCAGCTTAGTTGGCTCACGCTCTGGGGCCAACGTCCTGACTTTC CASSLVGSRSGANVLTF
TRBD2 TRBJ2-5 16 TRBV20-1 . TGCAGTGCTAGTCTGGTAGCGGGAGGGCCCTCAGAGACCCAGTACTTC CSASLVAGGPSETQYF
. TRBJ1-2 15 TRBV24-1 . TGTGCCACCAGTGATTTGGTTTGGCGTCAGAATGGCTACACCTTC CATSDLVWRQNGYTF
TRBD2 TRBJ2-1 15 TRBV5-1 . TGCGCCAGCAGCTCGGGACTAGCGGTCACGGATGAGCAGTTCTTC CASSSGLAVTDEQFF
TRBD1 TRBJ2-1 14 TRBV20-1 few TGCAGTGCTAGAGGGGACAGGGGCGGACTTCGGCAGTTCTTC CSARGDRGGLRQFF
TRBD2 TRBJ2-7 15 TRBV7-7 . TGTGCCAGCAGCTCTGGACTAGCGGGCTACGACGAGCAGTACTTC CASSSGLAGYDEQYF
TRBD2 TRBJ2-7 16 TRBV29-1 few TGCAGCGTCTTGCCCCGGACTAGCGGGAGTCTCTACGAGCAGTACTTC CSVLPRTSGSLYEQYF